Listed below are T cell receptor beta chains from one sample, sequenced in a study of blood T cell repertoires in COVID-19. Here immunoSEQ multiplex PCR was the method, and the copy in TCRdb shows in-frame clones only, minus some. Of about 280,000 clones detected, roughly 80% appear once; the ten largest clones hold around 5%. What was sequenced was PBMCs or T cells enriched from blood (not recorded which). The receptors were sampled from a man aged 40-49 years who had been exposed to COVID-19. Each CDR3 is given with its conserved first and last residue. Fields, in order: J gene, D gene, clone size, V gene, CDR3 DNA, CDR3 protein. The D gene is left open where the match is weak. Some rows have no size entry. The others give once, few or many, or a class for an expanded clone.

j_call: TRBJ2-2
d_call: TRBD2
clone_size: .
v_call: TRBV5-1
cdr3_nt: TGCGCCAGCAGCTTAAGCGGGACTAACACCGGGGAGCTGTTTTTT
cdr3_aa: CASSLSGTNTGELFF

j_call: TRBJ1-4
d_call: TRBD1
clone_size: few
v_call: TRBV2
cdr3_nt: TGTGCCAGCAGAGAACAGGGGAATGAAAAACTGTTTTTT
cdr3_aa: CASREQGNEKLFF

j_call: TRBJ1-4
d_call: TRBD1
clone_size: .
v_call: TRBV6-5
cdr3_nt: TGTGCCAGCACCCAAGGACAGGGGAGTGAAAAACTGTTTTTT
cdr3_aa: CASTQGQGSEKLFF

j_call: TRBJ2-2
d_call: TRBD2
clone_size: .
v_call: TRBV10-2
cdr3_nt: TGCGCCAGCACGCCCAGCGGGAGGCGTGTCGGGGAGCTGTTTTTT
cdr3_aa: CASTPSGRRVGELFF

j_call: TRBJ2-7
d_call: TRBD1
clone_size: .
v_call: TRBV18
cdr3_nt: TGTGCCAGCTCACCTCCGGGACAGGGTTTCCACGAGCAGTACTTC
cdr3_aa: CASSPPGQGFHEQYF

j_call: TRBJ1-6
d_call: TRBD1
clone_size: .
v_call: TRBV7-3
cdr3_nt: TGTGCCAGCAGCTACGGACAGGGACCCCCCTCACCCCTCCACTTT
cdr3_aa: CASSYGQGPPSPLHF

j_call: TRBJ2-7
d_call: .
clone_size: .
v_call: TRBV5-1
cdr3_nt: TGCGCCAGCAGCTGGGGGGGGACAGGCACCTACGAGCAGTACTTC
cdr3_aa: CASSWGGTGTYEQYF

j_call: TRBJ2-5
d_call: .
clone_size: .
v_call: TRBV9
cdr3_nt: TGTGCCAGCAGCGTACATCCTGCCAGGAGGAATGGTGGAGAGACCCAGTACTTC
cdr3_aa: CASSVHPARRNGGETQYF

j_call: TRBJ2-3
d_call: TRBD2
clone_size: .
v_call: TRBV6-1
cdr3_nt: TGTGCCAGCAGTGAGCATGGAGGGAGGGTCACAGATACGCAGTATTTT
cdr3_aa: CASSEHGGRVTDTQYF

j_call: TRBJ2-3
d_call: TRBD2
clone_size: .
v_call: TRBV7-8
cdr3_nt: TGTGCCAGCAGCTTACTCGGACTAGCGGGAGACCATCGGAGCACAGATACGCAGTATTTT
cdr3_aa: CASSLLGLAGDHRSTDTQYF

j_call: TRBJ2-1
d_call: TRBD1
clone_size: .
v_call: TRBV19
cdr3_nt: TGTGCCAGTAGTTTCCAACCGGGACAGGGTCTTTACAATGAGCAGTTCTTC
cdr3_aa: CASSFQPGQGLYNEQFF

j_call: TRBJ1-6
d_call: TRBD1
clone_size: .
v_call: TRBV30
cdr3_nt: TGTGCCTGGAGTGGCACCAAAGGGCGGGACAGGGCCCGATTTGGAAATTCACCCCTCCACTTT
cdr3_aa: CAWSGTKGRDRARFGNSPLHF

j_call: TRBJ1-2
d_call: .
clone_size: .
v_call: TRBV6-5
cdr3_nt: TGTGCCACAGGTTCCAGGACAGCCCACGACTATGGCTACACCTTC
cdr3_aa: CATGSRTAHDYGYTF

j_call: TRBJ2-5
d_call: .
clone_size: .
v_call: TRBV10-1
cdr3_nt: TGCGCCAGCAGTGAGTCGACGGGACAAGAGACCCAGTACTTC
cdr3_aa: CASSESTGQETQYF

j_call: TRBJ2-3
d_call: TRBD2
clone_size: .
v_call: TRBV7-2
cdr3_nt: TGTGCCAGCAGCTTGAGTTTAACTAGCGGGGGCATGAGCACAGATACGCAGTATTTT
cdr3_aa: CASSLSLTSGGMSTDTQYF

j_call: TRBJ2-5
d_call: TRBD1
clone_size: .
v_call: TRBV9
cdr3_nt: TGTGCCAGCAGCGGGACAGGGAGAGGACAAGAGACCCAGTACTTC
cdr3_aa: CASSGTGRGQETQYF

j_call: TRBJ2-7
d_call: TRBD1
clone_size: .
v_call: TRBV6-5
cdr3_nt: TGTGCCAGCAGTCGGGACAGAATGTACGAGCAGTACTTC
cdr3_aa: CASSRDRMYEQYF

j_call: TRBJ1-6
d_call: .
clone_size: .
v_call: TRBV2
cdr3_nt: TGTGCCAGCAGTGTTGTGACAGGCGGATTAAACTCCTATAATTCACCCCTCCACTTT
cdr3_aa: CASSVVTGGLNSYNSPLHF

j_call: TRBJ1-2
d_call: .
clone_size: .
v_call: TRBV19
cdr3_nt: TGTGCCAGTAAGCAACAGGCGACGTATGGCTACACCTTC
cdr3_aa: CASKQQATYGYTF

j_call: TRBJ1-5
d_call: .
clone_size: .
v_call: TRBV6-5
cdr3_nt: TGTGCCAGCAGTTCCCGACACGATAATCAGCCCCAGCATTTT
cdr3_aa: CASSSRHDNQPQHF

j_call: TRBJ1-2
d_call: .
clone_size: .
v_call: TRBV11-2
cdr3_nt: TGTGCCAGCAGCTTAGTGGCGATTGGAGATAATGGCTACACCTTC
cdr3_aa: CASSLVAIGDNGYTF

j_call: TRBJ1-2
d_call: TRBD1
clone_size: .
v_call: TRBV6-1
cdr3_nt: TGTGCCAGCAGTGAAAGGGACAGGGATGGCTACACCTTC
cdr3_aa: CASSERDRDGYTF

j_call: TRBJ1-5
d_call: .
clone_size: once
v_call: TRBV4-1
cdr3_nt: TGCGCCAGCAGCCAAGGTCAGGGCCCCAATCAGCCCCAGCATTTT
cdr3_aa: CASSQGQGPNQPQHF

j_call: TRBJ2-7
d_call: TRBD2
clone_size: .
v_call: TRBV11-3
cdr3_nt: TGTGCCAGCAGCTTAGTTGATCTTCGCGGCGGGAGGATAAGCGGGGTATGGGACTTC
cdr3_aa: CASSLVDLRGGRISGVWDF

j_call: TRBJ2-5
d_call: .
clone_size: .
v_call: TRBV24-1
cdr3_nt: TGTGCCACCAGCCCGAGGGACCAAGAGACCCAGTACTTC
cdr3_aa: CATSPRDQETQYF

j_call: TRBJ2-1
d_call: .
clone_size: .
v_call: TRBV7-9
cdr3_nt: TGTGCCAGCAGCTTGCGTGGATGGGGCAGAACGTACAATGAGCAGTTCTTC
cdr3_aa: CASSLRGWGRTYNEQFF

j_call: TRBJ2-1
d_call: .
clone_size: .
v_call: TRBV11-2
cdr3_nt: TGTGCCAGCAGTCCAAATGAGCAGTTCTTC
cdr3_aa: CASSPNEQFF

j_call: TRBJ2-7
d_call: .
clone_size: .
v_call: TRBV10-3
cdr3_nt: TGTGCCATCAGTGATCTATCCCTGACTAGACAGTACTTC
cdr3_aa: CAISDLSLTRQYF

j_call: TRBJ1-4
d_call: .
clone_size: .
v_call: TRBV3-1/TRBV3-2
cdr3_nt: TGTGCCAGCAGCCAAGGGGTGGGGAGTAATGAAAAACTGTTTTTT
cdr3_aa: CASSQGVGSNEKLFF

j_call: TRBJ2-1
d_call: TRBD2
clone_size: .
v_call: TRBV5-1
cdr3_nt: TGCGCCAGCAGCTTGGCTAGCGGGAGTGGTTTGCTCTTC
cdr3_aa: CASSLASGSGLLF

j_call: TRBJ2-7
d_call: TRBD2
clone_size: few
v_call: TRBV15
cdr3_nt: TGTGCCACCAGCAGTGGGGGGGATTTTTACGAGCAGTACTTC
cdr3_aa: CATSSGGDFYEQYF

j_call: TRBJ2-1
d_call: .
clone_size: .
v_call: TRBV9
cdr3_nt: TGTGCCAGCAGCGTAGTTTGGACGGGGAATGAGCAGTTCTTC
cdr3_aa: CASSVVWTGNEQFF

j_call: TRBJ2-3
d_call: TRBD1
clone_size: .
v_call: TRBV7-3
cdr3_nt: TGTGCCAGCAGCTTACGGGACAGGGGGTTCCGCACAGATACGCAGTATTTT
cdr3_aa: CASSLRDRGFRTDTQYF

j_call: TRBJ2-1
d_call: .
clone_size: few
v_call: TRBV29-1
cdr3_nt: TGCAGCGTTGCCCTAGCGTACAATGAGCAGTTCTTC
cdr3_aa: CSVALAYNEQFF